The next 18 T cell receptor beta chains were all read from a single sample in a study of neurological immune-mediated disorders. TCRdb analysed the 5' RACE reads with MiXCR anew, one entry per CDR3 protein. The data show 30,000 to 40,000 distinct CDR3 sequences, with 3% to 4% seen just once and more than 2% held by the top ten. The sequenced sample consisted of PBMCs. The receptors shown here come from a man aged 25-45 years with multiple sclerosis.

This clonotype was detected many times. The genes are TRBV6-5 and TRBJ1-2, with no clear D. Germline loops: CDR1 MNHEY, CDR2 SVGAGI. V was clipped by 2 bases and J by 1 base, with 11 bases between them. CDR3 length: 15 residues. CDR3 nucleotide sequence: TGTGCCAGCAGTTACGGCCACGGGCTTAACTATGGCTACACCTTC. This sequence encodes CASSYGHGLNYGYTF.

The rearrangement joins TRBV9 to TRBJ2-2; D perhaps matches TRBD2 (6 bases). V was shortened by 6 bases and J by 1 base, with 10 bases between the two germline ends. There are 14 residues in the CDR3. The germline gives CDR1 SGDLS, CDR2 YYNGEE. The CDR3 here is CASTGGVNTGELFF. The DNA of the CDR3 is TGTGCCAGCACCGGCGGGGTGAACACCGGGGAGCTGTTTTTT.

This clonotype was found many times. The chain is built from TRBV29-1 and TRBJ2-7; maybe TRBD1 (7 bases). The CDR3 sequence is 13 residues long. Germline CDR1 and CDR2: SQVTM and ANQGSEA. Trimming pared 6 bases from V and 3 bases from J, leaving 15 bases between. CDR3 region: CSVGGGQVYEQYF. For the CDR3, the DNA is TGCAGCGTGGGGGGTGGACAGGTCTACGAGCAGTACTTC.

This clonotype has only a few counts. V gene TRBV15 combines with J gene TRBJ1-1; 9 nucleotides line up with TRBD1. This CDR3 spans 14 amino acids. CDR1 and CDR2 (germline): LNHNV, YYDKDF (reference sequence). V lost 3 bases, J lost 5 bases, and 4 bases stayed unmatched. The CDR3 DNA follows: TGTGCCACCAGCAGCAGACAGGGGGGGACTGAAGCTTTCTTT. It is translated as CATSSRQGGTEAFF.

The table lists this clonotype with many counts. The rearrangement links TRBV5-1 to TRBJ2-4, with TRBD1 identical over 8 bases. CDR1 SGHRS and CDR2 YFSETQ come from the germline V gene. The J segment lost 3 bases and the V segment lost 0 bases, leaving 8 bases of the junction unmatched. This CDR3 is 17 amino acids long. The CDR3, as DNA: TGCGCCAGCAGCTTGGTTGCAGGGGGCTCTGGCAAAAACATTCAGTACTTC. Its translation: CASSLVAGGSGKNIQYF.

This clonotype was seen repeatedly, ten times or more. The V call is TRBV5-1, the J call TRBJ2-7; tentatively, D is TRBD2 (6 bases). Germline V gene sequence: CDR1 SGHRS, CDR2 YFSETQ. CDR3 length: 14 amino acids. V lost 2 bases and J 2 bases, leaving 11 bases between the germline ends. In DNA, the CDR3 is TGCGCCAGCAGCTTTTTAGCGGAGACCTACGAGCAGTACTTC. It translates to CASSFLAETYEQYF.

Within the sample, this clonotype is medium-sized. This CDR3 reads CASSPHDYGYTF. In DNA form, the CDR3 reads TGTGCCAGCAGTCCCCACGACTATGGCTACACCTTC. V usage is TRBV12-3 or TRBV12-4 and J usage is TRBJ1-2; D is uncertain. The CDR3 extends over 12 amino acids. V was cut by 5 bases and J by 3 bases, with 7 bases left in between.

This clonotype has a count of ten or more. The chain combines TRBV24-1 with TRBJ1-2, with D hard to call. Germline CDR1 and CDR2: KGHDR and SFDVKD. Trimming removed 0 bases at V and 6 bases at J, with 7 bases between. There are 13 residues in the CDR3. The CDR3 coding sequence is TGTGCCACCAGTGATTTGGAGAACCATGGCTACACCTTC. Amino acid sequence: CATSDLENHGYTF.

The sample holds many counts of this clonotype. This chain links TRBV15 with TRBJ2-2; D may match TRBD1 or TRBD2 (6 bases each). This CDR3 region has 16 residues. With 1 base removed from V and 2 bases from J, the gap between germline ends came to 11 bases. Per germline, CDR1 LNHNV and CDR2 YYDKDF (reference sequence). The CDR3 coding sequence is TGTGCCACCAGCAGAGTTACGGGGGCTAACACCGGGGAGCTGTTTTTT. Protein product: CATSRVTGANTGELFF.

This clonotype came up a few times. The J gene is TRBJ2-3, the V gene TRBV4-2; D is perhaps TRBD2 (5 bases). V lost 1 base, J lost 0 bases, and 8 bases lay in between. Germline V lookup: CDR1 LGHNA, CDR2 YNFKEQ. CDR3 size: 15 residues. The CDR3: CASSQVEGSTDTQYF. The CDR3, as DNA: TGTGCCAGCAGCCAAGTAGAGGGCAGCACAGATACGCAGTATTTT.

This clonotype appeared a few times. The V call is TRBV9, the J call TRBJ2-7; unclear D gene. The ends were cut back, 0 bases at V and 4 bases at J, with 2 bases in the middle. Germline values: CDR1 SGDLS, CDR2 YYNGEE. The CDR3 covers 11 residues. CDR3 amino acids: CASSVGYEQYF. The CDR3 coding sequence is TGTGCCAGCAGCGTAGGGTACGAGCAGTACTTC.

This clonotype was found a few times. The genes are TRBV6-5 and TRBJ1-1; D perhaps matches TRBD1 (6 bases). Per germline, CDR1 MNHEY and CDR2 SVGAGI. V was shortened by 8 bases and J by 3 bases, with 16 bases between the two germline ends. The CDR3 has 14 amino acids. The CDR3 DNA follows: TGTGCCAGCCAGGGGAGCGGGGGGCACACTGAAGCTTTCTTT. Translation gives CASQGSGGHTEAFF.

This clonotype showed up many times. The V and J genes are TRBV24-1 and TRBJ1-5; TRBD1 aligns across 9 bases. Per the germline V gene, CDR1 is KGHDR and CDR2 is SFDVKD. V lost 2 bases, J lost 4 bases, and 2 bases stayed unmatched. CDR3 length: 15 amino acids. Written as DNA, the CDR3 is TGTGCCACCAGTGATTCGGGACAGGGAAATCAGCCCCAGCATTTT. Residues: CATSDSGQGNQPQHF.

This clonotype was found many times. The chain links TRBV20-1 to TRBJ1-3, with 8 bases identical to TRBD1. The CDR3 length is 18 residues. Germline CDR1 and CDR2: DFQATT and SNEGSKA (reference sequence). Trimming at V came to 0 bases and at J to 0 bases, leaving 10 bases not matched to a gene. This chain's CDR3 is CSARDGDRIFFSGNTIYF. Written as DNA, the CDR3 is TGCAGTGCTAGAGATGGGGACAGGATTTTCTTCTCTGGAAACACCATATATTTT.

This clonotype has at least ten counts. Written as DNA, the CDR3 is TGTGCCAGCAGTCCCCAGGGGGCTGCGGACACTGAAGCTTTCTTT. This sequence encodes CASSPQGAADTEAFF. The chain links TRBV12-3 or TRBV12-4 to TRBJ1-1; TRBD1 aligns across 8 bases. This CDR3 has 15 residues. V shed 5 bases and J 3 bases; nucleotides not matched to a gene: 8.

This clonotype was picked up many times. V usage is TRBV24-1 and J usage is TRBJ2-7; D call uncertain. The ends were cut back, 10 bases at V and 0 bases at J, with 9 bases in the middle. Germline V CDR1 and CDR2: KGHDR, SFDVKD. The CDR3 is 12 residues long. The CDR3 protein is CATSQYSYEQYF. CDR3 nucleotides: TGTGCCACGTCACAGTACTCCTACGAGCAGTACTTC.

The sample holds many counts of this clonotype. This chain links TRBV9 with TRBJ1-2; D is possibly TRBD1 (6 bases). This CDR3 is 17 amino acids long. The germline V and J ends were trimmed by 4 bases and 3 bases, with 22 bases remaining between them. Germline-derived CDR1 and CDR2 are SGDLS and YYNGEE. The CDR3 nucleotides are TGTGCCAGCAGCCCTCCACCGGGACAAGCCGGGGACTATGGCTACACCTTC. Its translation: CASSPPPGQAGDYGYTF.

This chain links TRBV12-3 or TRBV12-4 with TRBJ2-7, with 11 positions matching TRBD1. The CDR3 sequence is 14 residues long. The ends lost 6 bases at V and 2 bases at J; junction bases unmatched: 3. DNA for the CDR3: TGTGCCAGCAGACTGGACAGGGGGCCCTACGAGCAGTACTTC. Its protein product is CASRLDRGPYEQYF.